One and the same sample provided the 12 T cell receptor beta chains below, sequenced in a study of blood T cell repertoires in COVID-19. Data came from immunoSEQ multiplex PCR; TCRdb stores just in-frame clones and leaves some out. This sample has more than 85,000 clones, with 85% found just once. The specimen was peripheral blood. The origin of the receptors is an elderly man with acute or convalescent COVID-19.

V gene TRBV28 combines with J gene TRBJ2-5; D may be TRBD1 (6 bases). The CDR3 contains 16 residues. Germline V gene lookup returns CDR1 MDHEN and CDR2 SYDVKM. The V and J ends lost 2 bases and 5 bases respectively, with 18 bases between them. CDR3 amino acids: CASSLRQGSVRETQYF. CDR3 nucleotide sequence: TGTGCCAGCAGTTTACGGCAGGGGTCCGTTCGGGAGACCCAGTACTTC.

This chain links TRBV9 with TRBJ2-2, with 7 bases identical to TRBD1. The trim removed 2 bases at V and 7 bases at J, leaving 11 bases unmatched. Germline loops: CDR1 SGDLS, CDR2 YYNGEE. This CDR3 region has 16 residues. CDR3 amino acids: CASSVMRGQGVGELFF. The CDR3 DNA reads as TGTGCCAGCAGCGTCATGAGGGGGCAGGGCGTCGGGGAGCTGTTTTTT.

The CDR3: CASSEIAGVSYEQYF. CDR3 sequence (DNA): TGTGCCAGCAGCGAGATAGCGGGAGTTTCTTACGAGCAGTACTTC. The rearrangement joins TRBV14 to TRBJ2-7; 9 bases are a match to TRBD2. The germline gives CDR1 SGHDN, CDR2 FVKESK. Trimming cost V 5 bases and J 4 bases; bases outside gene matches: 9. The CDR3 has 15 amino acids.

This sequence joins TRBV5-1 and TRBJ1-1; D is perhaps TRBD1 (6 bases). CDR1 and CDR2 (germline): SGHRS, YFSETQ. V was cut by 4 bases and J by 1 base, with 14 bases left in between. CDR3 size: 15 residues. The CDR3 DNA sequence: TGCGCCAGCAGCACGGAAACAGGGAAGAACACTGAAGCTTTCTTT. This gives the protein CASSTETGKNTEAFF.

This sequence joins TRBV7-2 and TRBJ2-3, with 7 bases identical to TRBD1. Germline CDR1 is SGHTA and CDR2 is FQGNSA. The CDR3 runs 16 residues. V was clipped by 5 bases and J by 0 bases; unmatched bases: 8. The CDR3 sequence: CASSPIPTGSTDTQYF. CDR3 nucleotide sequence: TGTGCCAGCAGCCCCATACCGACAGGGAGCACAGATACGCAGTATTTT. The full variable domain, completed using reference TRBV7-2 and TRBJ2-3, is GAGVSQSPSNKVTEKGKDVELRCDPISGHTALYWYRQSLGQGLEFLIYFQGNSAPDKSGLPSDRFSAERTGGSVSTLTIQRTQQEDSAVYLCASSPIPTGSTDTQYFGPGTRLTVL.

This chain uses TRBV5-1 with TRBJ1-1; D uncertain. Germline V gene lookup returns CDR1 SGHRS and CDR2 YFSETQ. This CDR3 is 13 amino acids long. The germline V and J ends were trimmed by 0 bases and 6 bases, with 9 bases remaining between them. The CDR3 nucleotides read TGCGCCAGCAGCTTGGACAGTCGTGCTGAAGCTTTCTTT. This gives the protein CASSLDSRAEAFF. The whole variable domain, remainder taken from reference TRBV5-1 and TRBJ1-1, is KAGVTQTPRYLIKTRGQQVTLSCSPISGHRSVSWYQQTPGQGLQFLFEYFSETQRNKGNFPGRFSGRQFSNSRSEMNVSTLELGDSALYLCASSLDSRAEAFFGQGTRLTVV.

The chain couples TRBV2 to TRBJ2-3; D possibly corresponds to TRBD2 (6 bases). This CDR3 comprises 15 residues. Germline V lookup: CDR1 SNHLY, CDR2 FYNNEI. Deletions cut 3 bases from V and 5 bases from J, with 15 bases between. The chain's CDR3 is CASSDGGVSGDTQYF. The CDR3 region has the DNA TGTGCCAGCAGTGACGGCGGGGTGAGTGGAGATACGCAGTATTTT.

This chain connects TRBV4-2 to TRBJ1-2; 11 bases match TRBD1. Germline V lookup: CDR1 LGHNA, CDR2 YNFKEQ. This CDR3 spans 15 amino acids. Trimming took 1 base from V and 7 from J; bases not matched to a gene: 5. The CDR3 reads CASSQVRTGGGGYTF. In nucleotides, the CDR3 is TGTGCCAGCAGCCAAGTTAGGACAGGGGGCGGTGGCTACACCTTC.

This clone was found once. The chain carries TRBV11-3 and TRBJ2-7, with D maybe TRBD2 (5 bases). Deletions cut 2 bases from V and 4 bases from J, with 9 bases between. The germline V gene has CDR1 SGHNT and CDR2 YENEEA. The CDR3 extends over 13 amino acids. This CDR3 reads CASSLRSGYEQYF. The DNA for the CDR3 is TGTGCCAGCAGCTTAAGAAGCGGATACGAGCAGTACTTC. Variable domain in full (rest from reference TRBV11-3 and TRBJ2-7): EAGVVQSPRYKIIEKKQPVAFWCNPISGHNTLYWYLQNLGQGPELLIRYENEEAVDDSQLPKDRFSAERLKGVDSTLKIQPAELGDSAVYLCASSLRSGYEQYFGPGTRLTVT.

For the CDR3, the DNA is TGTGCCAGCAGCCATACCGGGAGTTATGGCTACACCTTC. Its translation is CASSHTGSYGYTF. The chain couples TRBV3-1 (or the pseudogene TRBV3-2) to TRBJ1-2; D gene unclear. The CDR3 extends over 13 amino acids. Trimming removed 3 bases at V and 5 bases at J, with 10 bases between. Looked up from germline, CDR1 is LGHDT and CDR2 is YNNKEL (reference sequence).

The chain is built from TRBV6-2 or TRBV6-3 and TRBJ2-1, with TRBD2 identical over 16 bases. Germline assignment: CDR1 MNHEY and CDR2 SVGEGT. The CDR3 has 16 amino acids. With V trimmed by 6 bases and J by 9 bases, 8 bases remained unmatched. CDR3 loop: CASSPGLAGGPLEQFF. CDR3 nucleotide sequence: TGTGCCAGCAGCCCGGGACTAGCGGGAGGGCCTCTTGAGCAGTTCTTC.

V and J are TRBV28 and TRBJ1-6, with a possible D match to TRBD1 (6 bases). Trimming pared 2 bases from V and 4 bases from J, leaving 15 bases between. Per germline, CDR1 MDHEN and CDR2 SYDVKM. The CDR3 spans 17 residues. The CDR3 DNA reads as TGTGCCAGCAGTTTAGGCAAAGGGGGAATTTATAATTCACCCCTCCACTTT. It translates to CASSLGKGGIYNSPLHF.